Listed below are T cell receptor beta chains from one sample, sequenced in a study of cytomegalovirus exposure and HLA in healthy donors. Profiling relied on immunoSEQ multiplex PCR, and the TCRdb table lists in-frame clones only, not all of them. This table has 150,000 to 200,000 clones, roughly 80% appearing once. Sequenced material: PBMCs. The receptor set was obtained from a woman aged 18 to 35 in good health and CMV-seronegative. The CDR3 runs from the conserved cysteine through the conserved F or W. D genes are given only for firm matches. Clone size is stated in some rows and not others, as once, few, many or a class when expanded.

clone_size	v_call	d_call	j_call	cdr3_nt	cdr3_aa
NA	TRBV2	TRBD1	TRBJ1-2	TGTGCCAGCAGCGAGAGACAGGGATTTAACTATGGCTACACCTTC	CASSERQGFNYGYTF
NA	TRBV27	TRBD1	TRBJ1-1	TGTGCCAGCAGTTGGGACAGGGGGGGGACTGAAGCTTTCTTT	CASSWDRGGTEAFF
NA	TRBV28	NA	TRBJ1-1	TGTGCAAGCGAGGAGGTAGGGTTGAACACTGAAGCTTTCTTT	CASEEVGLNTEAFF
once	TRBV19	NA	TRBJ2-2	TGTGCCAGTACATTGGGTAGCGCTACCGCCGGGGAGCTGTTTTTT	CASTLGSATAGELFF
NA	TRBV11-3	NA	TRBJ2-5	TGTGCCAGCAGCTTAGATCACAGTTACCAAGAGACCCAGTACTTC	CASSLDHSYQETQYF
NA	TRBV2	TRBD2	TRBJ2-3	TGTGCATCGACAGCGGGGGTCACAGATACGCAGTATTTT	CASTAGVTDTQYF
NA	TRBV2	NA	TRBJ2-7	TGTGCCAGCAGAAAACCGGGGGAAGCCACCGCCGAGCAGTACTTC	CASRKPGEATAEQYF
few	TRBV12-5	TRBD1	TRBJ1-1	TGTGCTAGTGGTGCCCGGGACAGCCCGGCCATGAACACTGAAGCTTTCTTT	CASGARDSPAMNTEAFF
NA	TRBV27	TRBD1	TRBJ2-7	TGTGCCAGCAGTGCCAGACAGGGTTTGAGGGAGCAGTACTTC	CASSARQGLREQYF
NA	TRBV6-6	NA	TRBJ2-3	TGTGCCAGCAGTTACTCCCGGACTACCGGGCGGGATACGCAGTATTTT	CASSYSRTTGRDTQYF
NA	TRBV15	TRBD2	TRBJ2-1	TGTGCCACCAGCAGAGCGAGGGGCGGGAGGGCCCGAAATGAGCAGTTCTTC	CATSRARGGRARNEQFF
NA	TRBV27	TRBD1	TRBJ2-7	TGTGCCAGCAGTTTACTGACAGGGTTTAGCTACGAGCAGTACTTC	CASSLLTGFSYEQYF
NA	TRBV30	NA	TRBJ1-4	TGTGCCTGGTCAGGAAACCCGAATGAAAAACTGTTTTTT	CAWSGNPNEKLFF
once	TRBV5-1	NA	TRBJ1-2	TGCGCCAGCAGCTCCGGGGATACCTTAGCTAACTATGGCTACACCTTC	CASSSGDTLANYGYTF
NA	TRBV5-1	TRBD2	TRBJ2-3	TGCGCCAGCAGCTTGAAACTAGCGGGAGGTGGTACAGATACGCAGTATTTT	CASSLKLAGGGTDTQYF
NA	TRBV13	TRBD2	TRBJ2-7	TGTGCCAGCAGCTCCGAACCGACTAGCGGGAGGTACGAGCAGTACTTC	CASSSEPTSGRYEQYF
few	TRBV7-9	NA	TRBJ2-5	TGTGCCAGCAGCCCGACTAGGGATGTGGAGACCCAGTACTTC	CASSPTRDVETQYF
NA	TRBV2	TRBD2	TRBJ2-5	TGTGCCAGCATGGCTAGCGGGAGGAAAGAGACCCAGTACTTC	CASMASGRKETQYF
NA	TRBV13	NA	TRBJ2-7	TGTGCCAGCAGCTTCTTACGGGCCTACGAGCAGTACTTC	CASSFLRAYEQYF
NA	TRBV5-1	NA	TRBJ2-1	TGCGCCAGCAGCTTGGTCCCTCGTAATGAGCAGTTCTTC	CASSLVPRNEQFF
NA	TRBV7-3	NA	TRBJ1-1	TGTGCCAGCTCCAGGGGAACAGCCGAGAACACTGAAGCTTTCTTT	CASSRGTAENTEAFF
once	TRBV29-1	TRBD1	TRBJ2-7	TGCAGCGTAGGAATAACCGGGACAGGGAACTACGAGCAGTACTTC	CSVGITGTGNYEQYF
NA	TRBV11-3	TRBD1	TRBJ1-1	TGTGCCAGCAGCGGGACCCGGGACAGAGTAATGAACACTGAAGCTTTCTTT	CASSGTRDRVMNTEAFF
NA	TRBV5-8	NA	TRBJ1-5	TGTGCCAGCAGCTACTACAATCAGCCCCAGCATTTT	CASSYYNQPQHF
once	TRBV7-9	TRBD2	TRBJ2-2	TGTGCCACCCAGACGGGACTAGCGATCACCGGGGAGCTGTTTTTT	CATQTGLAITGELFF
NA	TRBV18	TRBD2	TRBJ2-1	TGTGCCAGCTCACAAAGGACTAGCGGGAGCACAGGCAATGAGCAGTTCTTC	CASSQRTSGSTGNEQFF
NA	TRBV7-8	NA	TRBJ2-7	TGTGCCAGCAGCCCACCGGACACTCCCTACGAGCAGTACTTC	CASSPPDTPYEQYF
NA	TRBV5-5	TRBD2	TRBJ2-7	TGTGCCAGCAGCTTGGAGGGACTAGTCGCTGGGTACGAGCAGTACTTC	CASSLEGLVAGYEQYF
NA	TRBV27	TRBD2	TRBJ2-7	TGTGCCAGCAGTTTACGCTCTGGGACTAGCGGGGCCTTC	CASSLRSGTSGAF
NA	TRBV5-6	NA	TRBJ2-2	TGTGCCAGCAGCTTGGGAGGGGGTGCAACCGGGGAGCTGTTTTTT	CASSLGGGATGELFF
NA	TRBV28	TRBD1	TRBJ1-2	TGTGCCAGCAGATCAACGGGGACAGGAGTCGTCGGCTACACCTTC	CASRSTGTGVVGYTF
NA	TRBV9	NA	TRBJ2-3	TGTGCCAGCAGCGCGCCCAATTGGGGGGGCTCAGATACGCAGTATTTT	CASSAPNWGGSDTQYF
NA	TRBV5-4	NA	TRBJ1-4	TGTGCCAGCAGCTTGGAACAGTCTAATGAAAAACTGTTTTTT	CASSLEQSNEKLFF
few	TRBV30	TRBD1	TRBJ2-7	TGTGCCTGGAGTCCGTCAGGGGGCGGGTACGAGCAGTACTTC	CAWSPSGGGYEQYF
NA	TRBV5-5	NA	TRBJ2-2	TGTGCCAGCAGCTCCAGCCCGGGACAGAACACCGGGGAGCTGTTTTTT	CASSSSPGQNTGELFF
NA	TRBV9	NA	TRBJ2-1	TGTGCCAGCAGCGTAGGACTAGGGGACTACAATGAGCAGTTCTTC	CASSVGLGDYNEQFF
NA	TRBV4-1	NA	TRBJ1-3	TGCGCCAGCAGCCGCGTCGGGGACTCTGGAAACACCATATATTTT	CASSRVGDSGNTIYF
NA	TRBV2	NA	TRBJ1-1	TGTGCCAGCAGTGAGAATAGGAACAGGGTCACTGAAGCTTTCTTT	CASSENRNRVTEAFF
few	TRBV6-6	TRBD1	TRBJ2-7	TGTGCCAGCAGTTACACGGGACAGGGGACCGAGCAGTACTTC	CASSYTGQGTEQYF
NA	TRBV5-1	TRBD2	TRBJ2-5	TGCGCCAGCAGCCTCGTAGCGGGAGGCTCACAAGAGACCCAGTACTTC	CASSLVAGGSQETQYF
once	TRBV20-1	TRBD2	TRBJ2-7	TGCAGTGCTAGATCGGGAGGGCAGTACTTC	CSARSGGQYF
NA	TRBV4-3	NA	TRBJ2-3	TGCGCCAGCAGCCAAGACCACACAGATACGCAGTATTTT	CASSQDHTDTQYF
NA	TRBV5-5	TRBD1	TRBJ1-3	TGTGCCAGCAGCCTCCGGGACAGGGGGCATCCCTCTGGAAACACCATATATTTT	CASSLRDRGHPSGNTIYF